The 8 T cell receptor beta chains listed next were all sequenced from one sample in a study of identifying expanded T cells in peripheral blood. Here immunoSEQ multiplex PCR was the method, and the copy in TCRdb shows in-frame clones only, minus some. This sample has approximately 79,000 clones; roughly 90% occur once, and the top ten carry more than 3%. Sequencing used blood. The receptor source for this set is a person aged 18-70 years in good health.

The chain links TRBV6-5 to TRBJ2-3, with D perhaps matching TRBD2 (5 bases). Germline V gene sequence: CDR1 MNHEY, CDR2 SVGAGI. The CDR3 is 15 residues long. V dropped 5 bases and J dropped 6 bases, with 18 bases sitting between them. As DNA, the CDR3 is TGTGCCAGCAGTAAGCGACTCCCCCGAGGGGATACGCAGTATTTT. Its translation is CASSKRLPRGDTQYF.

The chain uses TRBV19 and TRBJ2-3, with TRBD2 matching 7 bases. Germline-derived CDR1 and CDR2 are LNHDA and SQIVND (reference sequence). The CDR3 is made up of 16 amino acids. Losses at the gene ends were 6 bases for V and 2 bases for J; bases not matched to a gene: 11. The CDR3 DNA reads as TGTGCCAGTAGGCCATTTCAGCGGGGAAACACAGATACGCAGTATTTT. Amino acids: CASRPFQRGNTDTQYF. Supplemented by reference TRBV19 and TRBJ2-3, the full variable domain reads DGGITQSPKYLFRKEGQNVTLSCEQNLNHDAMYWYRQDPGQGLRLIYYSQIVNDFQKGDIAEGYSVSREKKESFPLTVTSAQKNPTAFYLCASRPFQRGNTDTQYFGPGTRLTVL.

The V call is TRBV29-1, the J call TRBJ2-1; D remains unclear. The CDR3 consists of 15 residues. The V end was cut by 5 bases, the J end by 6 bases, with 20 bases between. The germline CDR1 and CDR2 sequences are SQVTM and ANQGSEA. The CDR3 region has the DNA TGCAGCGTTAGTAGCCCTTGGCGCGACGGCAATGAGCAGTTCTTC. It yields the protein CSVSSPWRDGNEQFF.

The J gene is TRBJ1-1, the V gene TRBV6-6; 10 nucleotides match TRBD1. Per the germline V gene, CDR1 is MNHNY and CDR2 is SVGAGI (reference sequence). CDR3 size: 14 residues. Germline trimming cut 4 bases from V and 8 bases from J; bases unmatched to any gene: 7. The CDR3 DNA reads as TGTGCCAGCAGTTCGGACAGGGGGAGAGCGGAAGCTTTCTTT. As protein: CASSSDRGRAEAFF.

V is TRBV29-1 and J is TRBJ1-2, with 7 bases aligning to TRBD1. This CDR3 region has 13 residues. V shed 7 bases and J 8 bases; nucleotides not matched to a gene: 13. CDR1 SQVTM and CDR2 ANQGSEA come from the germline V gene. The CDR3 spells CSAYGQAPHGYTF. The CDR3 nucleotides are TGCAGCGCCTACGGACAGGCCCCTCACGGCTACACCTTC.

V is TRBV5-1 and J is TRBJ2-1; 10 bases align to TRBD2. With V trimmed by 0 bases and J by 7 bases, 4 bases remained unmatched. The CDR3 covers 15 residues. In germline, CDR1 is SGHRS, CDR2 YFSETQ. This chain's CDR3 is CASSLASGSGNEQFF. The CDR3 DNA is TGCGCCAGCAGCTTGGCTAGCGGGAGTGGAAATGAGCAGTTCTTC.

The chain joins TRBV5-4 to TRBJ2-6; D uncertain. Germline V gives CDR1 SGHNT, CDR2 YYREEE (reference sequence). The CDR3 totals 15 residues. Trimming took 5 bases from V and 0 from J, leaving 9 bases between them. CDR3 residues: CASRSIDSGANVLTF. The CDR3 bases are TGTGCCAGCAGGTCCATAGACTCTGGGGCCAACGTCCTGACTTTC.

The CDR3 DNA reads TGTGCCAGCAGTGAAGCGCTCATGGGGGAGCAGTCTAATGAAAAACTGTTTTTT. It yields the protein CASSEALMGEQSNEKLFF. This chain joins TRBV2 and TRBJ1-4; D is possibly TRBD1 (5 bases). Germline V gene sequence: CDR1 SNHLY, CDR2 FYNNEI. Trimming cost V 0 bases and J 3 bases, with 17 bases left between them. The CDR3 totals 18 residues.